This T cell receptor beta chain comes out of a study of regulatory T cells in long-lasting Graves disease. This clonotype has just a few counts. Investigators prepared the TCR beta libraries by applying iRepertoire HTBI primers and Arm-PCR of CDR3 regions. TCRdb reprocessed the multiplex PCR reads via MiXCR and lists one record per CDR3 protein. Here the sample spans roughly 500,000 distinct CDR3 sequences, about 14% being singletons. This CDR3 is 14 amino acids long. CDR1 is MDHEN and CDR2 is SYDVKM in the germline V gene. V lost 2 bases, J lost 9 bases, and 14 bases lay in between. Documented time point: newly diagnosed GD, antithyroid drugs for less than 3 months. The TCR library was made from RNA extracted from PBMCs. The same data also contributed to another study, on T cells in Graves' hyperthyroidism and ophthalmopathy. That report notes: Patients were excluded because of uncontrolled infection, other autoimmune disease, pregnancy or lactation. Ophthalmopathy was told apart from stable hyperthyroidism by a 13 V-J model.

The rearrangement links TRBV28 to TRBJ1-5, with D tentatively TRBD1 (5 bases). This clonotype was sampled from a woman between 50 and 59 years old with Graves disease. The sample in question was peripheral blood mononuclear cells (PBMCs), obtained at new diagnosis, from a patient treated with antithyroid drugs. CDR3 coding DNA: TGTGCCAGCAGTTTAGGGGAGGGGCATCGGCCCCAGCATTTT. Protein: CASSLGEGHRPQHF.